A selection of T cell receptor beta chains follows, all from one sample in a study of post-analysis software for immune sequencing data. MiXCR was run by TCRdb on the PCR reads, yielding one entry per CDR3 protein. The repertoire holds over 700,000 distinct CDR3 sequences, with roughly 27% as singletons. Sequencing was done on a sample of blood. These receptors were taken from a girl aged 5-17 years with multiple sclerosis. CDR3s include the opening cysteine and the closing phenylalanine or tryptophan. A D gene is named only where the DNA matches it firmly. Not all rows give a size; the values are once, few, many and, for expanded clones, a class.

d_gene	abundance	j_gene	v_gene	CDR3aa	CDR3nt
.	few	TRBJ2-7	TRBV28	CASSRGFGYEQYF	TGTGCCAGCAGCCGTGGGTTCGGCTACGAGCAGTACTTC
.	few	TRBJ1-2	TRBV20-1	CSATHRDIRRSYGYTF	TGCAGTGCCACCCATAGGGACATCCGCAGATCATATGGCTACACCTTC
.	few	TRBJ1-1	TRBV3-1	CASSQGWVTEAFF	TGTGCCAGCAGCCAAGGGTGGGTCACTGAAGCTTTCTTT
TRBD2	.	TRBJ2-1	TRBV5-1	CASSFIAGVSCNEQFF	TGCGCCAGCAGCTTTATAGCGGGAGTGTCCTGCAATGAGCAGTTCTTC
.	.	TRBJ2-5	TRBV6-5	CASSANRDFVTQYF	TGTGCCAGCAGCGCCAACAGGGATTTCGTGACCCAGTACTTC
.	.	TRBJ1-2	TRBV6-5	CASSRDPEDGYTF	TGTGCCAGCAGCCGCGACCCCGAGGATGGCTACACCTTC
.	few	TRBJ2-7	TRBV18	CASSPRGIDYEQYF	TGTGCCAGCTCACCCAGGGGCATTGACTACGAGCAGTACTTC
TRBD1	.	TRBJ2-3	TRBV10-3	CAAIRDRETDTQYF	TGTGCCGCAATCCGGGACAGGGAAACAGATACGCAGTATTTT
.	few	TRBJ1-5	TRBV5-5	CASRGQPQHF	TGTGCCAGCCGGGGTCAGCCCCAGCATTTT
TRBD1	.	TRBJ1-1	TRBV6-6	CASRVQGPNTEAFF	TGTGCCAGCAGGGTACAGGGGCCGAACACTGAAGCTTTCTTT
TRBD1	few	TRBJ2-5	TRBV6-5	CATRQGARETQYF	TGTGCCACCAGACAGGGGGCACGGGAGACCCAGTACTTC
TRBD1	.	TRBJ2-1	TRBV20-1	CSARDYRGLDSYNEQFF	TGCAGTGCTAGGGATTACAGGGGGCTAGACTCCTACAATGAGCAGTTCTTC
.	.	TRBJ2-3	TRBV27	CASRRIRAAATDTQYF	TGTGCCAGCAGGAGGATCCGGGCCGCAGCCACAGATACGCAGTATTTT
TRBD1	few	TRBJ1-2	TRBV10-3	CAISGQGTLNYGYTF	TGTGCCATCAGCGGACAGGGGACCTTAAACTATGGCTACACCTTC
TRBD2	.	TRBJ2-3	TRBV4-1	CASSPSLLAGTDTQYF	TGCGCCAGCAGCCCAAGCCTACTAGCGGGCACAGATACGCAGTATTTT
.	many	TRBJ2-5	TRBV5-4	CASSSVQETQYF	TGTGCCAGCAGCTCGGTTCAAGAGACCCAGTACTTC
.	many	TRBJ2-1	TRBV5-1	CASSLSGMVNEQFF	TGCGCCAGCAGCTTGTCTGGTATGGTCAATGAGCAGTTCTTC
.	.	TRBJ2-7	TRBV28	CASSLLAAVEQYF	TGTGCCAGCAGTTTATTGGCAGCTGTCGAGCAGTACTTC
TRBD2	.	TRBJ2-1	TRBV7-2	CASSPGLAGDSYNEQFF	TGTGCCAGCAGCCCGGGACTAGCGGGAGACTCCTACAATGAGCAGTTCTTC
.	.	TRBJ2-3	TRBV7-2	CASSLPEGATDTQYF	TGTGCCAGCAGCTTGCCGGAGGGGGCCACAGATACGCAGTATTTT
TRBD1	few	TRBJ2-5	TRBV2	CASGTGGRETQYF	TGTGCCAGCGGGACAGGGGGCCGGGAGACCCAGTACTTC
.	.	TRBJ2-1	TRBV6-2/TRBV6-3	CATTGRFTYNERFF	TGTGCCACCACCGGGAGATTCACCTACAATGAGCGGTTCTTC
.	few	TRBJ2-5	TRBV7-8	CASSPGFGGMETQYF	TGTGCCAGCAGCCCCGGGTTTGGGGGAATGGAGACCCAGTACTTC
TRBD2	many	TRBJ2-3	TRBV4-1	CASRWTSGSDTQYF	TGCGCCAGCAGATGGACTAGCGGGTCTGATACGCAGTATTTT
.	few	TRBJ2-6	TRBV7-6	CASSPRLAPGANVLTF	TGTGCCAGCAGCCCGAGGCTAGCCCCCGGGGCCAACGTCCTGACTTTC
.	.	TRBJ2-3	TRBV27	CASGSGDTQYF	TGTGCCAGCGGGTCGGGCGATACGCAGTATTTT
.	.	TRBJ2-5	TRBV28	CASSPEGWRETQYF	TGTGCCAGCAGCCCGGAGGGGTGGAGGGAGACCCAGTACTTC
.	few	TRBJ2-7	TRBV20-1	CSARDRDTDYEQYF	TGCAGTGCTAGAGATAGAGACACCGATTACGAGCAGTACTTC
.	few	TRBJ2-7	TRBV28	CASSLQLLADSYEQYF	TGTGCCAGCAGTCTCCAACTCTTAGCGGACTCCTACGAGCAGTACTTC
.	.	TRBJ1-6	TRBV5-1	CASSFEGFYNSPLHF	TGCGCCAGCAGCTTTGAGGGTTTCTACAATTCACCCCTCCACTTT
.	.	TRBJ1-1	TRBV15	CATSRGAANTEAFF	TGTGCCACCAGCAGAGGGGCCGCAAACACTGAAGCTTTCTTT
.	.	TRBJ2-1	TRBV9	CASSVASFPADEQFF	TGTGCCAGCAGCGTAGCCTCGTTTCCCGCGGATGAGCAGTTCTTC
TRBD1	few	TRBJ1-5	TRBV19	CASSSQGAGQPQHF	TGTGCCAGTAGTTCTCAGGGGGCGGGACAGCCCCAGCATTTT
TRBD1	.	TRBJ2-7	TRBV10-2	CASSDVGGVYERYF	TGCGCCAGCAGTGATGTAGGGGGCGTCTACGAGCGGTACTTC
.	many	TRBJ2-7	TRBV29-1	CSVEASPYEQYF	TGCAGCGTTGAAGCAAGCCCCTACGAGCAGTACTTC
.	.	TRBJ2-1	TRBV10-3	CAILIPDYNEQFF	TGTGCCATCCTTATACCCGACTACAATGAGCAGTTCTTC
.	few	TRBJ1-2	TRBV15	CATSRDIGLGRSLSGYGYTF	TGTGCCACCAGCAGAGATATCGGTCTGGGGCGTTCGCTTTCCGGCTATGGCTACACCTTC
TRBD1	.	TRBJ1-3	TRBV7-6	CASSLGSGQGAGNTIYF	TGTGCCAGCAGCTTAGGGTCGGGACAGGGAGCTGGAAACACCATATATTTT
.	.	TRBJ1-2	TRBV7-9	CASSPPRFNYGYTF	TGTGCCAGCAGCCCCCCCCGATTTAACTATGGCTACACCTTC
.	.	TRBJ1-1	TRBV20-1	CSATTGAPTEAFF	TGCAGTGCTACCACGGGGGCGCCCACTGAAGCTTTCTTT
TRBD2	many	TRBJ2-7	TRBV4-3	CASSSRTSGTYEQYF	TGCGCCAGCAGCTCCCGGACTAGTGGGACCTACGAGCAGTACTTC
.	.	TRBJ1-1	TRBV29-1	CSVVSGLTEAFF	TGCAGCGTTGTTTCTGGCCTTACTGAAGCTTTCTTT
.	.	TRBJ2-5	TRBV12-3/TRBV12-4	CASNLLATRQYF	TGTGCCAGCAATTTATTAGCCACGAGGCAGTACTTC
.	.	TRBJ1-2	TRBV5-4	CASRSGGGYTF	TGTGCCAGCCGGAGTGGGGGGGGCTACACCTTC
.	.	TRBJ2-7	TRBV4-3	CASSQSSLSEQYF	TGCGCCAGCAGCCAAAGTTCCCTCTCCGAGCAGTACTTC
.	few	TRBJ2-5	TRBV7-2	CASSLDLARGLETQYF	TGTGCCAGCAGCTTAGACCTAGCCCGGGGTTTGGAGACCCAGTACTTC
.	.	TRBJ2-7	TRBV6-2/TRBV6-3	CTSSYSTRAAYEQYF	TGTACCAGCAGTTACTCTACCAGGGCAGCCTACGAGCAGTACTTC
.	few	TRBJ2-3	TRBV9	CASSVDGTMWKVQYF	TGTGCCAGCAGCGTAGACGGGACGATGTGGAAGGTGCAGTATTTT
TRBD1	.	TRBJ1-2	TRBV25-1	CASSASGGQGRGYTF	TGTGCCAGCAGTGCCTCGGGGGGACAGGGGCGTGGCTACACCTTC
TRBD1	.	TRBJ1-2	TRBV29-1	CSVEEWGQGLNYGYTF	TGCAGCGTTGAAGAATGGGGACAGGGTCTAAACTATGGCTACACCTTC
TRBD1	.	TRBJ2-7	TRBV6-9	CASSLKGATYEQYF	TGTGCCAGCAGTTTGAAGGGGGCGACCTACGAGCAGTACTTC
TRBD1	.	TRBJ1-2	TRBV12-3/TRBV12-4	CASSMGQGAVAWYGYTF	TGTGCCAGCAGCATGGGACAGGGGGCGGTAGCTTGGTATGGCTACACCTTC
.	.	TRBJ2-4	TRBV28	CASSWWGSLIAKNIQYF	TGTGCCAGCAGTTGGTGGGGGAGCCTAATAGCCAAAAACATTCAGTACTTC
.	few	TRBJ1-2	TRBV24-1	CATSDLRQARGYTF	TGTGCCACCAGTGATTTGCGGCAGGCTCGGGGCTACACCTTC
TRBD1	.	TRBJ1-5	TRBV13	CASSSREQGVNQPQHF	TGTGCCAGCAGCTCACGAGAACAGGGGGTAAATCAGCCCCAGCATTTT